These T cell receptor beta chains were read from a single sample in a study of blood T cell repertoires in COVID-19. TCRdb keeps only in-frame clones here, not all; method: immunoSEQ multiplex PCR. The sample comprises tens of thousands of clones, about 87% of which are singletons, and just over 8% rests with the top ten. Sequencing input: peripheral blood. These receptors all come from a man aged 45-60 years with active COVID-19. Each CDR3 is given with its conserved first and last residue. A D gene is named only where the DNA matches it firmly.

NA TRBJ2-7 TRBV19 CASSMRDSSYEQYF TGTGCCAGTAGTATGCGGGACAGCTCCTACGAGCAGTACTTC
NA TRBJ1-2 TRBV11-2 CASSFLQVSGYTF TGTGCCAGCAGCTTCCTCCAGGTTTCTGGCTACACCTTC
NA TRBJ2-5 TRBV6-5 CASSPDFQETQYF TGTGCCAGCAGTCCAGACTTTCAAGAGACCCAGTACTTC
NA TRBJ2-1 TRBV11-3 CASSLGGEQFF TGTGCCAGCAGCTTAGGCGGTGAGCAGTTCTTC
TRBD2 TRBJ2-3 TRBV11-2 CASSFIAGGTDTQYF TGTGCCAGCAGTTTTATAGCGGGGGGTACAGATACGCAGTATTTT
NA TRBJ2-1 TRBV20-1 CSASDGDEQFF TGCAGTGCTAGTGACGGTGATGAGCAGTTCTTC
NA TRBJ2-6 TRBV19 CASSARQVITAGANVLTF TGTGCCAGTAGTGCCCGACAGGTTATTACGGCTGGGGCCAACGTCCTGACTTTC
NA TRBJ1-3 TRBV28 CASSLGAGNTIYF TGTGCCAGCAGTTTAGGGGCCGGAAACACCATATATTTT
NA TRBJ1-1 TRBV12-3/TRBV12-4 CASTSTTGGAFF TGTGCCAGCACCTCAACGACAGGCGGGGCTTTCTTT
NA TRBJ2-7 TRBV6-1 CASSEAGRGAGYEQYF TGTGCCAGCAGTGAAGCGGGTCGGGGGGCTGGTTACGAGCAGTACTTC
TRBD1 TRBJ2-7 TRBV4-3 CASSQDRGLSYEQYF TGCGCCAGCAGCCAGGACAGGGGACTTTCCTACGAGCAGTACTTC
TRBD1 TRBJ2-7 TRBV18 CASSPSDRGGTYEQYF TGTGCCAGCTCACCTTCAGACAGGGGGGGTACCTACGAGCAGTACTTC
TRBD2 TRBJ2-7 TRBV19 CASSAGGSWYEQYF TGTGCCAGTAGTGCGGGGGGGTCTTGGTACGAGCAGTACTTC
NA TRBJ1-4 TRBV12-3/TRBV12-4 CASSQGLGEKLFF TGTGCCAGCAGCCAAGGACTCGGGGAAAAACTGTTTTTT
TRBD1 TRBJ2-5 TRBV18 CASSPGQGVRETQYF TGTGCCAGCTCACCAGGACAGGGGGTGAGAGAGACCCAGTACTTC